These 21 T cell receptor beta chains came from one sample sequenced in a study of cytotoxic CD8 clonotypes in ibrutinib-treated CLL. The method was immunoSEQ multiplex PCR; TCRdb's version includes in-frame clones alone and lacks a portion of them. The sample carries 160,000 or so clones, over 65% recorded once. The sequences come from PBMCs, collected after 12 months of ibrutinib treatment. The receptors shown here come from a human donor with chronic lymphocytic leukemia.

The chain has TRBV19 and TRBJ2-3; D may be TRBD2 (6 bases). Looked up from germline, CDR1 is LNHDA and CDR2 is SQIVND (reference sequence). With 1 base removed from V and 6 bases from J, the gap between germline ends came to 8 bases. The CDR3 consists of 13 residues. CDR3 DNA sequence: TGTGCCAGTAGTATAGTCACTAGCGATACGCAGTATTTT. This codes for CASSIVTSDTQYF. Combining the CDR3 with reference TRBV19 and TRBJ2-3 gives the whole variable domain DGGITQSPKYLFRKEGQNVTLSCEQNLNHDAMYWYRQDPGQGLRLIYYSQIVNDFQKGDIAEGYSVSREKKESFPLTVTSAQKNPTAFYLCASSIVTSDTQYFGPGTRLTVL.

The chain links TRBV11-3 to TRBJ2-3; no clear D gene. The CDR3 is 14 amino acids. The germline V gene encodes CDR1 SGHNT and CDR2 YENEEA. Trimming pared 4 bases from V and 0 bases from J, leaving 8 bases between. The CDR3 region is CASSSGSSTDTQYF. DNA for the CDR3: TGTGCCAGCAGCTCCGGTTCTAGCACAGATACGCAGTATTTT.

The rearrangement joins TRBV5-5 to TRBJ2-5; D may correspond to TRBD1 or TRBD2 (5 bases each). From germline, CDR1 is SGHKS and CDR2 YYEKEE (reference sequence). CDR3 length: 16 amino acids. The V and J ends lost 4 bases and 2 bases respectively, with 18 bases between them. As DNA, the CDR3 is TGTGCCAGCAGCCGCGACCCGGGGCCACTACAAGAGACCCAGTACTTC. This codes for CASSRDPGPLQETQYF.

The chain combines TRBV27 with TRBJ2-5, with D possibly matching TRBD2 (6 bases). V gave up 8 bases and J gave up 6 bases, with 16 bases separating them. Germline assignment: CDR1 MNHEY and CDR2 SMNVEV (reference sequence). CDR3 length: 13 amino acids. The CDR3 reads CASSGGVAQTQYF. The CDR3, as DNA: TGTGCCAGCTCAGGAGGGGTCGCCCAGACCCAGTACTTC.

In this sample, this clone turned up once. CDR3 nucleotide sequence: TGTGCCACCAGCAGAGATACAAGTCGAGGCCATAATGAGCAGTTCTTC. This translates into CATSRDTSRGHNEQFF. This chain uses TRBV15 with TRBJ2-1; D not resolved. The CDR3 is 16 residues long. V lost 0 bases, J lost 7 bases, and 16 bases lay in between. Germline lookup yields CDR1 LNHNV and CDR2 YYDKDF (reference sequence).

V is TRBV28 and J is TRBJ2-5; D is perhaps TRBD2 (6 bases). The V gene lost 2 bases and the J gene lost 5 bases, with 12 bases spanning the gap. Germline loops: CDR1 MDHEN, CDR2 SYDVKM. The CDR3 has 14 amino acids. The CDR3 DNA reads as TGTGCCAGCAGTTTAGGAGTGGGGGGTGAGACCCAGTACTTC. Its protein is CASSLGVGGETQYF.

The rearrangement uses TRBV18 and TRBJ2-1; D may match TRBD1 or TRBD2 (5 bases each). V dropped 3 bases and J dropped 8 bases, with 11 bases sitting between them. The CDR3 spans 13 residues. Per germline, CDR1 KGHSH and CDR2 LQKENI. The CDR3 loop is CASSPPRGDEQFF. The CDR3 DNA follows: TGTGCCAGCTCACCTCCAAGGGGAGATGAGCAGTTCTTC.

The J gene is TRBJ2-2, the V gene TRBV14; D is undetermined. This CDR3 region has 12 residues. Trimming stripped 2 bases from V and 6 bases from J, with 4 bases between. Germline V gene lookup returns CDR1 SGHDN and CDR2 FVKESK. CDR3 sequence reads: CASSQRPGELFF. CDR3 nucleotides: TGTGCCAGCAGCCAAAGACCCGGGGAGCTGTTTTTT.

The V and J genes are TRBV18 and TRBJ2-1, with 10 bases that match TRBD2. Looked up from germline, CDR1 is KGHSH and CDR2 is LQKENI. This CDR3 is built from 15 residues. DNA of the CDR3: TGTGCGACCCTGAGCACTAGCGGGGTTATCAATGAGCAGTTCTTC. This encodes CATLSTSGVINEQFF.

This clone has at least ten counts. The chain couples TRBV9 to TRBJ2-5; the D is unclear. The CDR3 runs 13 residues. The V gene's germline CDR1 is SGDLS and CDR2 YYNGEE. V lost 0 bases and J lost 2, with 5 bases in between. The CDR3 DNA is TGTGCCAGCAGCGTAGGTCTTCAAGAGACCCAGTACTTC. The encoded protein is CASSVGLQETQYF.

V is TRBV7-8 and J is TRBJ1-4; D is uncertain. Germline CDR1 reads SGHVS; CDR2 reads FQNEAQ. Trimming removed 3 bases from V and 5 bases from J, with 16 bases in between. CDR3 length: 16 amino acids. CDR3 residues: CASSLALHGRNEKLFF. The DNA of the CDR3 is TGTGCCAGCAGCTTGGCCCTTCATGGGAGGAATGAAAAACTGTTTTTT. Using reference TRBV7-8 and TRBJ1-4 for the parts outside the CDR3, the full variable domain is GAGVSQSPRYKVAKRGQDVALRCDPISGHVSLFWYQQALGQGPEFLTYFQNEAQLDKSGLPSDRFFAERPEGSVSTLKIQRTQQEDSAVYLCASSLALHGRNEKLFFGSGTQLSVL.

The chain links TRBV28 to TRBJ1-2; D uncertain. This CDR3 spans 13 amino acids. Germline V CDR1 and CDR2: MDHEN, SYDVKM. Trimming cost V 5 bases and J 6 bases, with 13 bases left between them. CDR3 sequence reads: CASSERPEDGYTF. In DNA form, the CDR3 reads TGTGCCAGCAGTGAGCGTCCAGAAGATGGCTACACCTTC.

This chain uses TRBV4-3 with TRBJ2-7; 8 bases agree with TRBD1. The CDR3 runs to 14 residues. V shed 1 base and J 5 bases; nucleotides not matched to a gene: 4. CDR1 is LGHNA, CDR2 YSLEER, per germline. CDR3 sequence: CASSQGTGYHEQYF. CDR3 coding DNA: TGCGCCAGCAGCCAAGGGACAGGGTACCACGAGCAGTACTTC.

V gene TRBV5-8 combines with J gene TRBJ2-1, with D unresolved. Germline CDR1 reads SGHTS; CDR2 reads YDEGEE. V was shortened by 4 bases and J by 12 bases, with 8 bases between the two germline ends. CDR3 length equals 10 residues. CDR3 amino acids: CASSLTAQFF. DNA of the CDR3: TGTGCCAGCAGCCTCACTGCGCAGTTCTTC.

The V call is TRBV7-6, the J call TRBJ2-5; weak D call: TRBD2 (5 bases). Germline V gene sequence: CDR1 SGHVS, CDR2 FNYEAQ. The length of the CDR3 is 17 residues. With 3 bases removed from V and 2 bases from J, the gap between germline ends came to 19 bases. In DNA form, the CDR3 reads TGTGCCAGCAGCTTCGACTACACCAACCCACTTCAAGAGACCCAGTACTTC. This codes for CASSFDYTNPLQETQYF. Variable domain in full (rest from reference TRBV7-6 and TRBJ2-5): GAGVSQSPRYKVTKRGQDVALRCDPISGHVSLYWYRQALGQGPEFLTYFNYEAQQDKSGLPNDRFSAERPEGSISTLTIQRTEQRDSAMYRCASSFDYTNPLQETQYFGPGTRLLVL.

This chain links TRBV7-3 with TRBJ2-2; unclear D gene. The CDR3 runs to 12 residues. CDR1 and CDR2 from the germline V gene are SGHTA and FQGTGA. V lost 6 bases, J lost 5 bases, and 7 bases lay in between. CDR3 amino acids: CASRTDTGELFF. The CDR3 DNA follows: TGTGCCAGCAGGACCGATACCGGGGAGCTGTTTTTT.

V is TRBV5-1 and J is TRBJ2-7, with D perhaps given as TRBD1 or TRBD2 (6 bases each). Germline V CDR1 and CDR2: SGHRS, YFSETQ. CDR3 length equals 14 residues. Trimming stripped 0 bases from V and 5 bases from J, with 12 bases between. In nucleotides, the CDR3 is TGCGCCAGCAGCTTGGACAGGGAGGCCCACGAGCAGTACTTC. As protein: CASSLDREAHEQYF.

Written as DNA, the CDR3 is TGTGCCAGCAGCTTGGAGGCAGGGGTTTTTGCTGAAGCTTTCTTT. It specifies CASSLEAGVFAEAFF. The chain combines TRBV5-8 with TRBJ1-1; D perhaps matches TRBD1 (6 bases). Trimming pared 0 bases from V and 6 bases from J, leaving 15 bases between. The CDR3 totals 15 residues. Per the germline V gene, CDR1 is SGHTS and CDR2 is YDEGEE.

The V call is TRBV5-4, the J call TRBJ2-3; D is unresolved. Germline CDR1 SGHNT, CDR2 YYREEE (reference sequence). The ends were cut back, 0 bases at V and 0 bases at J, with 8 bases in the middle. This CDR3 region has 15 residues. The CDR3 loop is CASSLASRSTDTQYF. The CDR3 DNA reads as TGTGCCAGCAGCTTGGCTAGTCGGAGCACAGATACGCAGTATTTT.

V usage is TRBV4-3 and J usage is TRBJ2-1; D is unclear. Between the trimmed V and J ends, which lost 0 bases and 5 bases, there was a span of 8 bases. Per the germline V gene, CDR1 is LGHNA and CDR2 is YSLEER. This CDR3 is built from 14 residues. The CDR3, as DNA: TGCGCCAGCAGCCAAGATGGTGGCAACAATGAGCAGTTCTTC. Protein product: CASSQDGGNNEQFF.

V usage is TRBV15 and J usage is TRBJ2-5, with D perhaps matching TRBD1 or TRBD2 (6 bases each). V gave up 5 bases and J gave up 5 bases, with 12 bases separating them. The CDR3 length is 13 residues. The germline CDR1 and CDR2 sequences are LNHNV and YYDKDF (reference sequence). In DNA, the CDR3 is TGTGCCACCAGCTGGGGGGCCCGGGAGACCCAGTACTTC. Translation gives CATSWGARETQYF.